Reported below is one T cell receptor beta chain. Original processing notes: It was from reference gene primer amplification that nucleated cell counts were estimated. Assay used: immunoSEQ multiplex PCR; TCRdb lists only in-frame clones, some missing. V and J calls and clone size follow that table, whereas D and trimming were derived from the DNA. The data show 200,000 to 250,000 clones, with 75% to 90% seen just once and around 6.9% held by the top ten. This specimen belongs to a study of blood T cell repertoires in COVID-19. Study at large: Sites across the United States, Italy and Spain contributed samples from acute and convalescent COVID-19. The cDNA or gDNA used as material had been derived from T cells, B-cell-depleted T cells, or PBMCs.

The receptor was derived from a man between 60 and 75 years old who had recovered from COVID-19. The sample consisted of peripheral blood.

CDR3 sequence (DNA): TGCGCCAGCAGCTTGGAGTCGGACAGAGGAAACACCATATATTTT. It yields the protein CASSLESDRGNTIYF. The chain carries TRBV5-1 and TRBJ1-3, with D possibly matching TRBD1 (6 bases). The V end was cut by 0 bases, the J end by 4 bases, with 11 bases between. Germline assignment: CDR1 SGHRS and CDR2 YFSETQ. The CDR3 consists of 15 residues.